This record looks at one TCR beta chain sequence and its context. This clone's antigen is unknown. One end of the junction varies from germline; a read error may be responsible. The sample has other DNA sequences that encode this CDR3 too. Using the deep immunoSEQ assay, TCR CDR3 regions were amplified from genomic DNA by multiplex PCR. For each cell subset, the extracted genomic DNA was distributed evenly across all wells of several immunoSEQ 96-well plates, and each plate served as one replicate. For unsorted PBMC, each replicate PCR was loaded with roughly 270 ng genomic DNA, equivalent to around 30,000 T cell genomes. Ten immunoSEQ deep assay plates were used to sequence unsorted PBMC genomic DNA. The purified libraries were quantified using a Qubit 3.0 fluorometer, sized with a Bioanalyzer 2100, and then quantified again using the KAPA Library Quantification kit. Each immunoSEQ 96-well plate was sequenced on its own single-read 150-cycle Illumina NextSeq 550 flow cell. Per the source publication's procedure: Because the immunoSEQ output held only junctional sequences and lacked quality scores, the filtering could not match the filtering applied to full-length reads. To assign V/J genes and CDR3, sequences were annotated using PyIR, a Python wrapper for IgBLAST v1.9, with IMGT germline references. Reads with weak V/J assignments (E-value above 1e-6), missing CDR3, stop codons, out-of-frame junctions, or ambiguous translated residues were removed. A V3J clonotype was defined by an identical inferred V gene, J gene, and CDR3 amino acid sequence. To compute the percentage overlap between repertoires, the number of shared unique clonotypes was divided by the size of the smaller repertoire. Three approaches were used to assess repertoire richness: RTK rarefaction, the Chao1 estimator, and Recon v2.1 estimates of unobserved clonotypes. What TCRdb holds here is the immuneACCESS table cut down to in-frame rearrangements. Part of the clones is not present; checked against another copy, under half of the missing clones reflect an unresolved V gene, and the others are unexplained. That table supplies the V and J calls and clone size; D and trimming were determined from the DNA. The sample table records approximately 500,000 clones; more than 65% of these occur just once. The ten largest clones add up to 13% of the sample.

The data were obtained in a study of shared clonotypes between healthy human individuals (dated by TCRdb to about 2020). At the level of the whole study: The cohort comprised a couple of women and a few men aged 18 to 49 years. To estimate repertoire size and how much clonotypes are shared between individuals, the study performed deep sequencing of blood TCR repertoires from a few healthy adults. Different laboratories and diverse techniques were used to prepare libraries and sequence TCR repertoires, to increase sequencing depth and limit assay-specific biases. Per donor, leukapheresis produced somewhere between about 0.85 and 10 billion PBMCs.

What the research found in general, with its limitations: Because the study included only a small number of donors, the genetic and exposure-history diversity represented was limited. Based on pairwise subsampling, the degree of clonotype sharing among donors was expected to be affected by sequencing depth. Only blood was sampled, and tissue TCR repertoires likely differ from those in blood.

Donors were healthy HIV-negative adults with no recently reported acute infections or vaccinations. Every donor was a Caucasian adult residing in Nashville, Tennessee, USA. For unsorted samples, some 100 million PBMCs were counted, and genomic DNA was extracted using the QIAamp DNA Blood Mini kit. Blood was collected by leukapheresis, and PBMCs were isolated by Ficoll-Histopaque density gradient centrifugation and then cryopreserved in liquid nitrogen vapor phase. Sequencing was performed on PBMCs. The sequence came from a woman between 40 and 50 years old in good health. Some clones in this sample may be carry-over from other donors' samples.

For the CDR3, the sequence is CASQKDTDTQYF. The DNA sequence is TGCGCCAGCCAGAAAGACACAGATACGCAGTATTTT. The chain joins TRBV7-9 to TRBJ2-3, with no D gene named confidently. The CDR3 contains 12 residues, cysteine and phenylalanine counted. The kept DNA is CDR3 alone, 36 bases in frame from the first base. The germline V gene (reference sequence) supplies CDR1 SEHNR and CDR2 FQNEAQ.